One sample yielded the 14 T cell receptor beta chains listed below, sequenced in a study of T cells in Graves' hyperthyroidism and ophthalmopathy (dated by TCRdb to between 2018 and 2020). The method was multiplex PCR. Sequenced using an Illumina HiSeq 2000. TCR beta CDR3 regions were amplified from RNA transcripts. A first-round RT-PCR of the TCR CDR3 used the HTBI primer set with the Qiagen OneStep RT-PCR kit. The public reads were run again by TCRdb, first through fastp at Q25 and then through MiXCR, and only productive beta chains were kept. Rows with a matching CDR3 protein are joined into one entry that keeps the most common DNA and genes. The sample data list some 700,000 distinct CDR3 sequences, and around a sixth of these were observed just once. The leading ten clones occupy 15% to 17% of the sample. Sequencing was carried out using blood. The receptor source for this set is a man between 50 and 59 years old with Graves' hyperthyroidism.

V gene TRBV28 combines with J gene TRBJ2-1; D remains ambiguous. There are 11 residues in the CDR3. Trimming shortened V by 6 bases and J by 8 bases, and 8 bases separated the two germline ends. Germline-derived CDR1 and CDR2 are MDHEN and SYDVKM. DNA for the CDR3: TGTGCCAGCAGCTCACTATATGAGCAGTTCTTC. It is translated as CASSSLYEQFF.

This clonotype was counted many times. CDR3 nucleotide sequence: TGTGCCAGCAGTGAAACAGCAAACTATGGCTACACCTTC. Its translation: CASSETANYGYTF. This sequence joins TRBV2 and TRBJ1-2; no definite D call. Germline CDR1 SNHLY, CDR2 FYNNEI. The CDR3 has 13 residues. V lost 2 bases, J lost 2 bases, and 6 bases lay in between.

CDR3 coding DNA: TGTGCCGCGGATTCTAGATTCACAGATACGCAGTATTTT. Translated, it gives CAADSRFTDTQYF. The V call is TRBV25-1, the J call TRBJ2-3; the D is unclear. Germline CDR1 MGHDK, CDR2 SYGVNS. Trimming removed 11 bases at V and 2 bases at J, with 14 bases between. The CDR3 covers 13 residues.

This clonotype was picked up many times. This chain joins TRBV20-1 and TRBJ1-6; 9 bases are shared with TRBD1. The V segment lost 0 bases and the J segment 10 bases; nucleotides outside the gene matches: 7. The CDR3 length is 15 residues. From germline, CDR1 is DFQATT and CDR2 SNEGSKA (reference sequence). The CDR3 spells CSARDPGQGASPLHF. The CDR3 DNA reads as TGCAGTGCTAGAGATCCGGGACAGGGTGCGTCACCCCTCCACTTT.

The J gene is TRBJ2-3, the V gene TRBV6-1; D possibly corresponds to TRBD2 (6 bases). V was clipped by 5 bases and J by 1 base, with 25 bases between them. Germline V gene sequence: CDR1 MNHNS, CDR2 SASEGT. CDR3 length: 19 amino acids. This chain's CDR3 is CASSPLWGLRILGTDTQYF. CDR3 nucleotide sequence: TGTGCCAGCAGTCCCCTTTGGGGACTCAGGATTTTAGGCACAGATACGCAGTATTTT.

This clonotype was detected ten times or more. The CDR3 nucleotides read TGTGCCAGCAGTGGTGGGGGGTCGGGCGGGATGAACACTGAAGCTTTCTTT. Its translation is CASSGGGSGGMNTEAFF. J is TRBJ1-1 and V is TRBV2; tentative D call: TRBD1 (5 bases). The germline CDR1 and CDR2 sequences are SNHLY and FYNNEI. V lost 4 bases and J lost 0, with 18 bases in between. CDR3 length: 17 amino acids.

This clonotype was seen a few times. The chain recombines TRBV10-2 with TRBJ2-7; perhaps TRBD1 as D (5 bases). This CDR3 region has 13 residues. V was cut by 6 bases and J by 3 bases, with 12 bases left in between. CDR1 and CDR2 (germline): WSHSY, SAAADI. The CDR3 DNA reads TGCGCCAGCAGCCAGGACATTAACTACGAGCAGTACTTC. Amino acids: CASSQDINYEQYF.

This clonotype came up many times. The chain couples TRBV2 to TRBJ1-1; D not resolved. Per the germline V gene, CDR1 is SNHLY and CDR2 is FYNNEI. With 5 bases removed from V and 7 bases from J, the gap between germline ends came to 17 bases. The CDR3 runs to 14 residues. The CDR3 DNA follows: TGTGCCAGCAGTTCCGTCCATACCGCGGGTGAAGCTTTCTTT. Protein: CASSSVHTAGEAFF.

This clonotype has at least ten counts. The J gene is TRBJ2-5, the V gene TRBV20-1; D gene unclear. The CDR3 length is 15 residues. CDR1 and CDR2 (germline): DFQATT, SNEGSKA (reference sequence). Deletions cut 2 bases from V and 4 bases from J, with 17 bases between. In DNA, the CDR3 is TGCAGTGCTAGAAAGGAGCCGGGCGAGGCAGAGACCCAGTACTTC. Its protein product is CSARKEPGEAETQYF.

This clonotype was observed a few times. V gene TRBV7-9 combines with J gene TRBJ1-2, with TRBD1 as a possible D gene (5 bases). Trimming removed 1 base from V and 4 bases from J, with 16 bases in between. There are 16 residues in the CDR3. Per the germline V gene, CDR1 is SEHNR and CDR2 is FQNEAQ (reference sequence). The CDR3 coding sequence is TGTGCCAGCAGCTTAGTAGACACGAGGGGAACCTATGGCTACACCTTC. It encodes CASSLVDTRGTYGYTF.

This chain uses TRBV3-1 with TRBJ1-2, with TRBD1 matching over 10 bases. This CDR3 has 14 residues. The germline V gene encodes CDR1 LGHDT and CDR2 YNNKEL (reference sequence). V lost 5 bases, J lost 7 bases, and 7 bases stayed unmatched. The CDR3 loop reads CASSGQGVIGGYTF. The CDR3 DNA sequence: TGTGCCAGCAGCGGACAGGGGGTAATTGGTGGCTACACCTTC. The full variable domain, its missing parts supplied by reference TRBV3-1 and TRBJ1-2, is DTAVSQTPKYLVTQMGNDKSIKCEQNLGHDTMYWYKQDSKKFLKIMFSYNNKELIINETVPNRFSPKSPDKAHLNLHINSLELGDSAVYFCASSGQGVIGGYTFGSGTRLTVV.

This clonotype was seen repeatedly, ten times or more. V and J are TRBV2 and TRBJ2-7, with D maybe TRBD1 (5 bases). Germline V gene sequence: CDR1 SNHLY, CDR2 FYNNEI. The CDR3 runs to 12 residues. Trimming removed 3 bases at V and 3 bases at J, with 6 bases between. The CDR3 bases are TGTGCCAGCAGTGAGGGGCGCTACGAGCAGTACTTC. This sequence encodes CASSEGRYEQYF.

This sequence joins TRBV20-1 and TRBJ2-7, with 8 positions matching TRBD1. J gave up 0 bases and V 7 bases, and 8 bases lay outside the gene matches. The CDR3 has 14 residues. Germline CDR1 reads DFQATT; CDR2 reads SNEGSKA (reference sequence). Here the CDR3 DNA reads TGCAGTGTTCCCCGGGACAGGAACTCCTACGAGCAGTACTTC. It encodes CSVPRDRNSYEQYF.

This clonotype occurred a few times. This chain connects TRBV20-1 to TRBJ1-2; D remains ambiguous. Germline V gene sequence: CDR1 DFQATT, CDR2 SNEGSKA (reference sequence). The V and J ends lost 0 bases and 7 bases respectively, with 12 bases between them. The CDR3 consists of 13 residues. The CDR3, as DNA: TGCAGTGCTAGAGATCGGTTGGGTGGTGGCTACACCTTC. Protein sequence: CSARDRLGGGYTF.